The entry below describes one TCR beta chain. The antigen remains undetermined. These data originate in a study of shared clonotypes between healthy human individuals. At the level of the study: For every donor, three CD4 naive, three CD4 memory, two CD8 naive and one CD8 memory plates were used. Study outcomes and limitations: Lower generation probabilities were found for non-shared clonotypes than for those shared by all four donors. Donors were few, which limited the genetic and exposure-history diversity represented.

This was a deep-level run. Clones were read by immunoSEQ multiplex PCR, and TCRdb kept only the in-frame ones, dropping some. The table has 2 million to 3 million clones, 93% seen once. The sequencing sample was made of naive CD4+ T cells from PBMCs. Subset of the sample: CD45RA+ positively selected. The source is a man younger than 30 in good health. Some clones in this sample may be carry-over from other donors' samples.

CDR3 DNA sequence: TGTGCCAGTAGTATGCAGGGGGTTTACAATCAGCCCCAGCATTTT. It yields the protein CASSMQGVYNQPQHF. The V call is TRBV19, the J call TRBJ1-5, with 7 bases aligning to TRBD1. The CDR3 sequence is 15 residues long. Germline V gene data show CDR1 as LNHDA and CDR2 as SQIVND (reference sequence). After removal of 3 bases from V and 3 bases from J, the junction contained 5 bases not matched to a gene.